These 23 T cell receptor beta chains came from one sample sequenced in a study of PD-1 blockade in classical Hodgkin lymphoma (dated by TCRdb to 2019 to 2021). Per the publication, the time point label means: newly diagnosed, previously untreated cHL patient sample. A Miltenyi CD8+ T cell isolation kit was used for magnetic negative selection to purify CD8+ T cells from thawed PBMCs. Library preparation employed the immunoSEQ multiplex PCR assay. The clones in this table, taken by TCRdb from immuneACCESS, are in-frame only. Not every clone is retained; where verified, under half of the shortfall comes from an unresolved V gene, and the cause of the rest is unknown. The sample records some 15,000 clones, around 93% of which are singletons. Together, the top ten hold around 5% of the sample. The specimen sequenced was CD8+ T cells from blood. These receptors were collected from a human donor with classical Hodgkin lymphoma.

This chain joins TRBV11-2 and TRBJ2-3; 7 nucleotides agree with TRBD2. This CDR3 comprises 16 residues. The J segment lost 6 bases and the V segment lost 3 bases, leaving 12 bases of the junction unmatched. Germline assignment: CDR1 SGHAT and CDR2 FQNNGV. CDR3 amino acids: CASSFFASGLGDTQYF. The CDR3, as DNA: TGTGCCAGCAGCTTTTTTGCTAGCGGACTGGGGGATACGCAGTATTTT.

This clone was seen a single time. V and J are TRBV9 and TRBJ2-1, with D possibly matching TRBD2 (5 bases). Per the germline V gene, CDR1 is SGDLS and CDR2 is YYNGEE. Trimming left V 0 bases short and J 0 bases short, with 13 bases between. This CDR3 contains 17 residues. The CDR3 sequence is CASSVEGAGRSYNEQFF. The CDR3 DNA follows: TGTGCCAGCAGCGTAGAGGGTGCGGGCCGCTCCTACAATGAGCAGTTCTTC.

This clone was seen once. The rearrangement joins TRBV5-8 to TRBJ1-2; 8 positions match TRBD1. CDR3 size: 15 residues. Germline-derived CDR1 and CDR2 are SGHTS and YDEGEE. V trimming: 1 base; J trimming: 0 bases; junction bases outside the gene matches: 2. CDR3 in DNA: TGTGCCAGCAGCTTGCGGACAGGGTCTAACTATGGCTACACCTTC. Translating gives CASSLRTGSNYGYTF.

This clone was recorded only once. The V and J genes are TRBV27 and TRBJ1-5; D gene ambiguous. Germline CDR1 is MNHEY and CDR2 is SMNVEV (reference sequence). The ends were cut back, 3 bases at V and 0 bases at J, with 6 bases in the middle. The CDR3 covers 14 residues. The CDR3 reads CASSFGGSNQPQHF. In DNA, the CDR3 is TGTGCCAGCAGTTTCGGCGGTAGCAATCAGCCCCAGCATTTT.

Within the sample, this clone is medium-sized. The CDR3 loop is CASSDGSLAATGDEQFF. The CDR3, as DNA: TGCGCCAGCAGTGACGGGTCCCTAGCGGCTACAGGCGATGAGCAGTTCTTC. This chain connects TRBV10-1 to TRBJ2-1; 7 bases align to TRBD2. CDR1 and CDR2 (germline): WNHNN, SYGVQD (reference sequence). This CDR3 has 17 amino acids. J was trimmed by 8 bases and V by 3 bases; bases with no gene match: 16.

The J gene is TRBJ2-2, the V gene TRBV14, with a possible D match to TRBD2 (6 bases). Germline CDR1 SGHDN, CDR2 FVKESK. Trimming stripped 0 bases from V and 5 bases from J, with 13 bases between. The CDR3 runs 16 residues. The CDR3 nucleotides are TGTGCCAGCAGCCAAGATAGCGGTTCGGGGACCGGGGAGCTGTTTTTT. It specifies CASSQDSGSGTGELFF.

The chain joins TRBV7-9 to TRBJ1-5; D ambiguous. Looked up from germline, CDR1 is SEHNR and CDR2 is FQNEAQ (reference sequence). This CDR3 comprises 14 residues. The V and J ends lost 1 base and 2 bases respectively, with 6 bases between them. Here the CDR3 reads CASSLGSGNQPQHF. The CDR3 region has the DNA TGTGCCAGCAGCTTAGGCTCTGGCAATCAGCCCCAGCATTTT.

V is TRBV7-6 and J is TRBJ1-1, with D hard to call. CDR3 size: 13 residues. The germline V gene has CDR1 SGHVS and CDR2 FNYEAQ. Trimming cost V 1 base and J 1 base, with 4 bases left between them. The CDR3 region is CASSLDRNTEAFF. CDR3 nucleotides: TGTGCCAGCAGCTTAGACAGGAACACTGAAGCTTTCTTT. The full variable domain, with the rest looked up from reference TRBV7-6 and TRBJ1-1, is GAGVSQSPRYKVTKRGQDVALRCDPISGHVSLYWYRQALGQGPEFLTYFNYEAQQDKSGLPNDRFSAERPEGSISTLTIQRTEQRDSAMYRCASSLDRNTEAFFGQGTRLTVV.

This chain uses TRBV6-8 with TRBJ2-1, with unresolved D. V dropped 2 bases and J dropped 12 bases, with 11 bases sitting between them. CDR1 is MNHGY and CDR2 is SAAAGT in the germline V gene. The CDR3 is made up of 12 amino acids. The CDR3 spells CASSYVSPVQFF. The CDR3 nucleotides are TGTGCCAGCAGTTACGTCTCCCCTGTGCAGTTCTTC.

This chain uses TRBV29-1 with TRBJ1-4; D unclear. V shed 6 bases and J shed 8 bases, with 10 bases lying between them. Per germline, CDR1 SQVTM and CDR2 ANQGSEA. The CDR3 spans 11 residues. The DNA for the CDR3 is TGCAGCGTCCCCTTGGGGGAAAAACTGTTTTTT. Translation gives CSVPLGEKLFF.

The chain employs TRBV28 and TRBJ2-7; 9 bases are shared with TRBD1. Trimming at V came to 5 bases and at J to 4 bases, leaving 9 bases not matched to a gene. The length of the CDR3 is 15 residues. Germline CDR1 is MDHEN and CDR2 is SYDVKM. The CDR3 region is CASSGQGIFSYEQYF. The CDR3 nucleotides read TGTGCCAGCAGTGGACAGGGGATCTTCTCTTACGAGCAGTACTTC.

This sequence joins TRBV28 and TRBJ2-2, with a weak D call TRBD2 (6 bases). The CDR3 is made up of 15 amino acids. The V gene lost 2 bases and the J gene lost 3 bases, with 10 bases spanning the gap. CDR1 MDHEN and CDR2 SYDVKM come from the germline V gene. This CDR3 is CASSLGAGHTGELFF. DNA of the CDR3: TGTGCCAGCAGTTTAGGGGCGGGACACACCGGGGAGCTGTTTTTT. Full variable domain (rest looked up from reference TRBV28 and TRBJ2-2): DVKVTQSSRYLVKRTGEKVFLECVQDMDHENMFWYRQDPGLGLRLIYFSYDVKMKEKGDIPEGYSVSREKKERFSLILESASTNQTSMYLCASSLGAGHTGELFFGEGSRLTVL.

The chain carries TRBV19 and TRBJ1-5, with D hard to call. Germline CDR1 LNHDA, CDR2 SQIVND (reference sequence). V was shortened by 6 bases and J by 7 bases, with 10 bases between the two germline ends. This CDR3 comprises 12 residues. DNA for the CDR3: TGTGCCAGTAGCGCCGGCGGGCAGCCCCAGCATTTT. This gives the protein CASSAGGQPQHF.

This chain links TRBV18 with TRBJ2-7, with TRBD2 matching 15 bases. The CDR3 extends over 17 amino acids. The V segment lost 2 bases and the J segment 5 bases; nucleotides outside the gene matches: 7. From germline, CDR1 is KGHSH and CDR2 LQKENI. In nucleotides, the CDR3 is TGTGCCAGCTCACCATCTAGGACTAGCGGGAGGGTCCACGAGCAGTACGTC. Protein: CASSPSRTSGRVHEQYV.

V gene TRBV27 combines with J gene TRBJ1-1; D may be TRBD1 (6 bases). CDR1 is MNHEY, CDR2 SMNVEV, per germline (reference sequence). This CDR3 comprises 12 residues. Trimming took off 8 bases at V and 6 bases at J, with 13 bases between the two ends. This CDR3 reads CASSRGKAEAFF. The CDR3 DNA reads TGTGCCAGCTCGAGGGGGAAGGCTGAAGCTTTCTTT.

The chain combines TRBV21-1 with TRBJ2-3; TRBD2 is taken as the D call from the table, unchecked against the DNA. TRBV21-1 represents a pseudogene. CDR3 length: 15 amino acids. The CDR3 DNA is TGTGCCAGCAGCAAACTAGCGGGAGGCACAGATACGCAGTATTTT. Its translation: CASSKLAGGTDTQYF.

The chain joins TRBV5-6 to TRBJ2-7; 8 bases match TRBD2. The CDR3 is made up of 13 amino acids. The J segment lost 3 bases and the V segment lost 6 bases, leaving 5 bases of the junction unmatched. Germline CDR1 reads SGHDT; CDR2 reads YYEEEE. This chain's CDR3 is CASTGGALYEQYF. The CDR3 nucleotides are TGTGCCAGCACGGGGGGGGCCCTCTACGAGCAGTACTTC.

The gene calls are TRBV6-5 and TRBJ2-7, with 10 bases fitting TRBD1. After removal of 4 bases from V and 2 bases from J, the junction contained 8 bases not matched to a gene. CDR1 and CDR2 from the germline V gene are MNHEY and SVGAGI. This CDR3 comprises 16 residues. In nucleotides, the CDR3 is TGTGCCAGCAGTTCACACTCCGGGACAGGGGCCTACGAGCAGTACTTC. Translation: CASSSHSGTGAYEQYF.

The CDR3, as DNA: TGTGCCAGTAGTGGGCCCGGGACAGGGGTCTATGGCTACACCTTC. Its translation is CASSGPGTGVYGYTF. The rearrangement joins TRBV19 to TRBJ1-2; 10 bases match TRBD1. The length of the CDR3 is 15 residues. V shed 5 bases, J shed 4 bases, and the junction held 7 bases outside the gene matches. The V gene's germline CDR1 is LNHDA and CDR2 SQIVND (reference sequence).

V is TRBV12-5 and J is TRBJ2-2; 8 nucleotides align to TRBD1. CDR3 length: 17 amino acids. CDR1 is LGHNT, CDR2 FRNRAP, per germline. With V trimmed by 2 bases and J by 4 bases, 9 bases remained unmatched. CDR3 bases: TGTGCTAGTGGTTTGCTCCAGGGGGCGCCCGGCACCGGGGAGCTGTTTTTT. It translates to CASGLLQGAPGTGELFF.

The rearrangement uses TRBV5-1 and TRBJ2-5, with 10 positions matching TRBD1. This CDR3 has 16 residues. The germline gives CDR1 SGHRS, CDR2 YFSETQ. V gave up 0 bases and J gave up 4 bases; unmatched junction bases: 6. CDR3 residues: CASSLALTGGGETQYF. CDR3 nucleotide sequence: TGCGCCAGCAGCTTGGCTCTGACAGGGGGCGGAGAGACCCAGTACTTC.

The chain employs TRBV28 and TRBJ2-1, with TRBD2 matching 10 bases. The CDR3 contains 16 residues. Germline-derived CDR1 and CDR2 are MDHEN and SYDVKM. Trimming removed 6 bases from V and 5 bases from J; junction bases left unmatched: 10. CDR3 sequence (DNA): TGTGCCAGCAGCTATCCTAGGACTAGCGGCCACAATGAGCAGTTCTTC. This translates into CASSYPRTSGHNEQFF.

The table lists this clone with a count of one. The rearrangement uses TRBV7-9 and TRBJ2-7, with D possibly being TRBD2 (5 bases). The CDR3 has 13 amino acids. Trimming pared 6 bases from V and 0 bases from J, leaving 9 bases between. Germline V CDR1 and CDR2: SEHNR, FQNEAQ (reference sequence). CDR3 residues: CASSSRGSYEQYV. Here the CDR3 DNA reads TGTGCCAGCAGTTCCCGGGGCTCCTACGAGCAGTACGTC.